This is a list of T cell receptor beta chains from one sample in a study of glioma-infiltrating T cells. TCRdb reanalysed the multiplex PCR reads using MiXCR and keeps one entry per CDR3 protein. The sample contains approximately 120,000 distinct CDR3 sequences, roughly 25% of which appear only once. Sequencing was performed on glioma tissue, nonneoplastic brain tissue, or PBMCs (not recorded which). These receptors were taken from a human donor with low-grade glioma or glioblastoma, undergoing nonglioma brain surgery, or in good health (not recorded which). CDR3s include the opening cysteine and the closing phenylalanine or tryptophan. A D gene is named only where the DNA matches it firmly. Clone size is given for some rows only: seen once, a few or many times, or a class if the clone is expanded.

D	J	size	V	DNA	CDR3
TRBD1	TRBJ2-7	-	TRBV5-1	TGCGCCAGCAGCACGGGACAGGGTTTTTTCGAGCAGTACTTC	CASSTGQGFFEQYF
TRBD2	TRBJ2-1	-	TRBV12-3/TRBV12-4	TGTGCCAGCAGTTTACCGGGACTAGCGGGAGCTGAGCAGTTATTC	CASSLPGLAGAEQLF
TRBD1	TRBJ1-5	many	TRBV19	TGTGCCAGTAGTGCCAGGACAGGGAGCAATCAGCCCCAGCATTTT	CASSARTGSNQPQHF
-	TRBJ2-3	many	TRBV6-1	TGTGCCAGCAGAGAGGGGGGTGCAGATACGCAGTATTTT	CASREGGADTQYF
-	TRBJ2-1	many	TRBV24-1	TGTGCCACCAGTGCACCGGACAGTCACAATGAGCAGTTCTTC	CATSAPDSHNEQFF
-	TRBJ2-2	-	TRBV5-4	TGTGCCAGCAGCAGGGAATACACCGGGGAGCTGTTTTTT	CASSREYTGELFF
-	TRBJ2-7	few	TRBV29-1	TGCAGCGCCACGTCAGGACCCACCTACGAGCAGCACTTC	CSATSGPTYEQHF
-	TRBJ1-5	many	TRBV4-2	TGTGCCAGCAGCCATGGACAGTGGGATCAGCCCCAGCATTTT	CASSHGQWDQPQHF
TRBD1	TRBJ2-3	many	TRBV24-1	TGTGCCACCAGTATCTCAGGGGGCTCGAATACGCAGTATTTT	CATSISGGSNTQYF
TRBD1	TRBJ1-5	-	TRBV29-1	TGCAGCGCGGGACAGGACGTCAATCAGCCCCAGCATTTT	CSAGQDVNQPQHF
TRBD2	TRBJ2-5	many	TRBV7-9	TGTGCCAGCAGCTCCAGCGGGATTGAGACCCAGTACTTC	CASSSSGIETQYF
-	TRBJ2-6	-	TRBV6-1	TGTGCCAGCAGCCCAAACCCTGGGGCCAACGTCCTGACTTTC	CASSPNPGANVLTF
TRBD2	TRBJ2-1	many	TRBV20-1	TGCAGTGCTAGAGGGGATAGCGGGAGACTTTACAATGAGCAGTTCTTC	CSARGDSGRLYNEQFF
-	TRBJ2-3	-	TRBV2	TGTGCCAGCAGTCACCGAGCCGTCACAGATACGCAGTATTTT	CASSHRAVTDTQYF
-	TRBJ2-3	many	TRBV24-1	TGTGCCACCAGTGATGGTATCACAGATACGCAGTATTTT	CATSDGITDTQYF
-	TRBJ1-1	few	TRBV28	TGTGCCAGCAGTTCTGACATCCCGGACGCTGAAGCTTTCTTT	CASSSDIPDAEAFF
TRBD2	TRBJ2-7	-	TRBV5-5	TGTGCCAGCAGCTTGCGGGGGACTAGCCTTAACGAGCAGTACTTC	CASSLRGTSLNEQYF
TRBD2	TRBJ2-2	many	TRBV12-3/TRBV12-4	TGTGCCAGTCGAGTTAGCGGGCCCCGCGGGGAGCTGTTTTTT	CASRVSGPRGELFF
-	TRBJ2-2	-	TRBV10-3	TGTGCCATACACCGGGCCAACACCGGGGAGCTGTTTTTT	CAIHRANTGELFF
-	TRBJ1-2	few	TRBV5-1	TGCGCCACTCACCCTACTGGGACCGCTAACTATGGCTACACCTTC	CATHPTGTANYGYTF
-	TRBJ2-2	many	TRBV28	TGTGCCCTCAAGAGCGGCGCGAACACCGGGGAGCTGTTTTTT	CALKSGANTGELFF
-	TRBJ2-5	many	TRBV11-3	TGTGCCAGCAGCTTAGATTGGGGGCCACAAGAGACCCAGTACTTC	CASSLDWGPQETQYF
-	TRBJ2-7	many	TRBV19	TGTGCCAGTAGTTCGGCTAGCGAAAACTACGAGCAGTACTTC	CASSSASENYEQYF
-	TRBJ2-5	-	TRBV4-2	TGTGCCAGCAGCCAAGTTTACCAGACCAAAGAGACCCAGTACTTC	CASSQVYQTKETQYF
-	TRBJ2-1	many	TRBV7-6	TGTGCCAGCAGCTCATCCCAGCCAGCGAGGGGTCTCAATGAGCAGTTCTTC	CASSSSQPARGLNEQFF
-	TRBJ2-1	many	TRBV7-9	TGTGCCAGCCGGACTGCAGTCAATGAGCAGTTCTTC	CASRTAVNEQFF
TRBD1	TRBJ2-2	many	TRBV19	TGTGCCAGTAGTCCCGGGACAGGGGGATCCGGGGAGCTGTTTTTT	CASSPGTGGSGELFF
TRBD1	TRBJ2-7	many	TRBV28	TGTGCCACCGGGACAGCATCCTACGAGCAGTACTTC	CATGTASYEQYF
-	TRBJ1-5	many	TRBV6-2/TRBV6-3	TGTGCCAGCAGTTCACTGGACAGCTGGCCCCAGCATTTT	CASSSLDSWPQHF
-	TRBJ1-1	-	TRBV12-3/TRBV12-4	TGTGCCAGCACCCGGGGTACCACTGAAGCTTTCTTT	CASTRGTTEAFF
-	TRBJ2-3	many	TRBV9	TGTGCCAGCAGCGTAACCAGGGTTAGCACAGATACGCAGTATTTT	CASSVTRVSTDTQYF
-	TRBJ1-1	-	TRBV29-1	TGCAGCGTTGTGGGCGTTCGCACTGAAGTTTTCTTT	CSVVGVRTEVFF
TRBD2	TRBJ2-7	many	TRBV7-2	TGTGCCAGCAGCTTAGTTTTACTAGCGGGCTACGAGCAGTACTTC	CASSLVLLAGYEQYF
TRBD1	TRBJ1-2	-	TRBV4-1	TGCGCCAGCAGCCAAGACCCCGGACAGGGACGAGATGGCTACACCTTC	CASSQDPGQGRDGYTF
TRBD2	TRBJ2-5	many	TRBV7-9	TGTGCCAGCAGCTTACTAGCGGGAGTCTCAGAGACCCAGTACTTC	CASSLLAGVSETQYF
TRBD1	TRBJ2-7	-	TRBV29-1	TGCAGCGTTGAACCAGGGGGTGGTTACGAGCAGTACTTC	CSVEPGGGYEQYF
-	TRBJ1-1	-	TRBV30	TGTGCCTGGAGTGTCCAGGGGTGCACTGAAGCTTTCTTT	CAWSVQGCTEAFF
TRBD2	TRBJ2-1	many	TRBV7-9	TGTGCCAGCAGCGTAGGTTTCGTAGCGGGAGGGCGAAGGGATGAGCAGTTCTTC	CASSVGFVAGGRRDEQFF
-	TRBJ2-3	many	TRBV27	TGTGCCAGCAGTGATGGGAGGGGAGGGGGCCCAGATACGCAGTATTTT	CASSDGRGGGPDTQYF
-	TRBJ1-6	many	TRBV7-2	TGTGCCAGCAGCTTAGGCATCTATAATTCACCCCTCCACTTT	CASSLGIYNSPLHF
-	TRBJ1-1	many	TRBV14	TGTGCCAGCAGCCAAGGGAACTGGGGCACTGAAGCTTTCTTT	CASSQGNWGTEAFF
-	TRBJ2-7	many	TRBV28	TGTGCCACCTCCAGAAGCGGGTCCTACGAGCAGTACTTC	CATSRSGSYEQYF
-	TRBJ1-4	many	TRBV2	TGTGCCAGCGACAGAACTAATGAAAAACTGTTTTTT	CASDRTNEKLFF